This paragraph covers one TCR beta chain sequence. Its antigen remains unidentified. This record comes from a study of shared clonotypes between healthy human individuals. Study outcomes and limitations: Around 5% of naive CD4 clonotypes were common to a handful of donors. Generally, naive subsets (rather than memory subsets) showed larger estimated richness.

Produced via immunoSEQ multiplex PCR; TCRdb's table is partial and in-frame only. This table has fewer than 2.5 million clones, 93% appearing once. In germline, CDR1 is KGHSH, CDR2 LQKENI. The CDR3 contains 17 residues. V dropped 0 bases and J dropped 3; count of bases not matched to a gene: 3. The chain has TRBV18 and TRBJ2-6; TRBD1 aligns across 9 bases. Sequenced material: naive CD4+ T cells from PBMCs. Subset given: CD45RA+ positively selected. The sequence was obtained from a man between 18 and 35 years old in good health. Some clones in this sample may be carry-over from other donors' samples. CDR3 bases: TGTGCCAGCTCACCACCGGGACAGGGCTATGGGGCCAACGTCCTGACTTTC. Encoded protein: CASSPPGQGYGANVLTF.